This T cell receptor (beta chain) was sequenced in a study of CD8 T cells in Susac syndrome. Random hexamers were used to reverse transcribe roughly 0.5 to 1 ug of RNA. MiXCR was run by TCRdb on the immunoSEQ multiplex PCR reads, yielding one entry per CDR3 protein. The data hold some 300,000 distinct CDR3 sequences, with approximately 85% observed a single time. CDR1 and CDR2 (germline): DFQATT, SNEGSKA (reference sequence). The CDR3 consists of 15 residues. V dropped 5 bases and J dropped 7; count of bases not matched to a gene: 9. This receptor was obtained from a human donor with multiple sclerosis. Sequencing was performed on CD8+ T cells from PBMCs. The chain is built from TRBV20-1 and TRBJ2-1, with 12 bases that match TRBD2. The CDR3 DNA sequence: TGCAGTGCTTGGGAGACTAGCGGGAGAGGGAATGAGCAGTTCTTC. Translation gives CSAWETSGRGNEQFF.